A single T cell receptor (beta chain) is shown here with its context. The target antigen is unknown. Measured with immunoSEQ multiplex PCR; TCRdb has only the in-frame clones, and not every one. The table shows 85,000 to 110,000 clones, with roughly 80% occurring only once. The entry originates in a study of T cell clones after liver transplantation. In the study overall: A pre-transplant mixed lymphocyte reaction with TCRbeta sequencing defined graft-donor-reactive clones followed in post-transplant blood. Three of eight recipients were HCV-positive; others had non-autoimmune, non-viral indications. Pre-transplant mixed lymphocyte reactions yielded third-party-reactive TCRbeta sequences as comparators for graft-donor-reactive sequences. Findings and caveats of the study: Low donor cell numbers restricted donor-reactive repertoire measurement in a couple of subjects.

From germline, CDR1 is SGHVS and CDR2 FNYEAQ. Trimming stripped 1 base from V and 0 bases from J, with 4 bases between. The CDR3 covers 14 residues. This chain joins TRBV7-6 and TRBJ1-3; unclear D gene. This TCR derives from a human patient who received a liver transplant. Some T cells may be supplied by the graft donor. Sequenced material: CD4+ T cells from blood, taken approximately 50 months after liver transplant. The CDR3 region is CASSLGVSGNTIYF. Here the CDR3 DNA reads TGTGCCAGCAGCTTAGGAGTCTCTGGAAACACCATATATTTT. Full variable domain (missing parts from reference TRBV7-6 and TRBJ1-3): GAGVSQSPRYKVTKRGQDVALRCDPISGHVSLYWYRQALGQGPEFLTYFNYEAQQDKSGLPNDRFSAERPEGSISTLTIQRTEQRDSAMYRCASSLGVSGNTIYFGEGSWLTVV.